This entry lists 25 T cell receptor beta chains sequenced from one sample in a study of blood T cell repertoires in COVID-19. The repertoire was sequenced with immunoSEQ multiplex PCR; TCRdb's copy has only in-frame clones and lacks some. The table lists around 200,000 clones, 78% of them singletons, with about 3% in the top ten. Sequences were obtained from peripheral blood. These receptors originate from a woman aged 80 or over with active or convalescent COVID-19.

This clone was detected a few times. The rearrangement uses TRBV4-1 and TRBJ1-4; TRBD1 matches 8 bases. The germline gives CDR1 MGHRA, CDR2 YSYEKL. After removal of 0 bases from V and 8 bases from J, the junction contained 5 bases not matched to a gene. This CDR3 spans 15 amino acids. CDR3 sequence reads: CASSQDTGGPEKLFF. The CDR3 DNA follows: TGCGCCAGCAGCCAAGATACAGGGGGGCCGGAAAAACTGTTTTTT.

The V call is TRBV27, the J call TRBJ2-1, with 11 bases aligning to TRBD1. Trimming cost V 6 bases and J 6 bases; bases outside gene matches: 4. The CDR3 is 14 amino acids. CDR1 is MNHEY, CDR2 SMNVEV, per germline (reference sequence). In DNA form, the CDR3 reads TGTGCCAGCAGCCGGACAGGGGGCTTCAATGAGCAGTTCTTC. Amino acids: CASSRTGGFNEQFF.

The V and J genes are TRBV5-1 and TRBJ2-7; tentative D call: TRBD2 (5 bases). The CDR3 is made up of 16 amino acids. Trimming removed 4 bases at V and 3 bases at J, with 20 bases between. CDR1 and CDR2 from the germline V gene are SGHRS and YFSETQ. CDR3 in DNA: TGCGCCAGCAGCAACCCCGGAGGTAGTGCGGGCTACGAGCAGTACTTC. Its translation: CASSNPGGSAGYEQYF. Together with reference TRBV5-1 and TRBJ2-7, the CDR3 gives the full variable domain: KAGVTQTPRYLIKTRGQQVTLSCSPISGHRSVSWYQQTPGQGLQFLFEYFSETQRNKGNFPGRFSGRQFSNSRSEMNVSTLELGDSALYLCASSNPGGSAGYEQYFGPGTRLTVT.

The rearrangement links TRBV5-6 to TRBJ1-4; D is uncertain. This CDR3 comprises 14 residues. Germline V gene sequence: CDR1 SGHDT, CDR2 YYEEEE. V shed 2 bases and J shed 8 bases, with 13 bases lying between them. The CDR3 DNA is TGTGCCAGCAGCTTCGGGTCCACCTCGGAAAAACTGTTTTTT. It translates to CASSFGSTSEKLFF.

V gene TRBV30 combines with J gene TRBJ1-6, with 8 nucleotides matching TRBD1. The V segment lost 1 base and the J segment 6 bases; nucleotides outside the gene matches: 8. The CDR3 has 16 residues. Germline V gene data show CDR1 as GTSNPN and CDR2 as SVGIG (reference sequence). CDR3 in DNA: TGTGCCTGGAGTGGCCAGGGGGCTTTGCGTAATTCACCCCTCCACTTT. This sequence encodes CAWSGQGALRNSPLHF.

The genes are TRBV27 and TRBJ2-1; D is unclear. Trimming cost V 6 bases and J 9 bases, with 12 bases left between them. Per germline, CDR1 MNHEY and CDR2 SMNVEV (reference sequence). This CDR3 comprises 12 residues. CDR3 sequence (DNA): TGTGCCAGCAGAACAGCCGCCGGTGAGCAGTTCTTC. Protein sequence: CASRTAAGEQFF.

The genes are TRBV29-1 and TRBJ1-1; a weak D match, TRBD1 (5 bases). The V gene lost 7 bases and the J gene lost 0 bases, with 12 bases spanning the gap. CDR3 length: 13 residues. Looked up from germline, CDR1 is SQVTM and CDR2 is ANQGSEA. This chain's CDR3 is CSAEQGLNTEAFF. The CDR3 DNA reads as TGCAGCGCAGAGCAGGGTCTGAACACTGAAGCTTTCTTT.

CDR3 sequence reads: CATSDSRQGNVYGYTF. CDR3 nucleotides: TGTGCCACCAGTGATAGCCGGCAGGGCAACGTCTATGGCTACACCTTC. The chain couples TRBV24-1 to TRBJ1-2, with D possibly matching TRBD1 (5 bases). Germline V CDR1 and CDR2: KGHDR, SFDVKD. The V end was cut by 3 bases, the J end by 4 bases, with 17 bases between. The CDR3 extends over 16 amino acids.

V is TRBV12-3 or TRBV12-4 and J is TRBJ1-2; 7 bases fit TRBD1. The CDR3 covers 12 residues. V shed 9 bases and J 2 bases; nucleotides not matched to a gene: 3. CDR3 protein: CASTGVNYGYTF. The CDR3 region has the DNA TGTGCCAGTACAGGGGTAAACTATGGCTACACCTTC.

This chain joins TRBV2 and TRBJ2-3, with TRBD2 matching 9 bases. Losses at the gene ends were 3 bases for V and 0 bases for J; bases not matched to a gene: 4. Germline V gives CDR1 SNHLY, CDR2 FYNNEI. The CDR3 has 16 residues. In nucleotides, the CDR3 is TGTGCCAGCAGTGAGACTAGCGGTACTAGCACAGATACGCAGTATTTT. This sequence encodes CASSETSGTSTDTQYF.

The CDR3 is CASSLVNIRGHGEDTQYF. CDR3 sequence (DNA): TGTGCCAGCAGCTTGGTTAATATTAGGGGACATGGGGAAGATACGCAGTATTTT. This rearrangement joins TRBV5-6 to TRBJ2-3; possibly TRBD1 for D (6 bases). Germline V lookup: CDR1 SGHDT, CDR2 YYEEEE. The CDR3 loop spans 18 amino acids. Trimming left V 0 bases short and J 5 bases short, with 22 bases between. Supplemented by reference TRBV5-6 and TRBJ2-3, the full variable domain reads DAGVTQSPTHLIKTRGQQVTLRCSPKSGHDTVSWYQQALGQGPQFIFQYYEEEERQRGNFPDRFSGHQFPNYSSELNVNALLLGDSALYLCASSLVNIRGHGEDTQYFGPGTRLTVL.

CDR3 amino acids: CASSLAPLGQGNYEQYF. CDR3 DNA sequence: TGCGCCAGCAGCCTGGCCCCATTGGGACAGGGGAACTACGAGCAGTACTTC. This chain joins TRBV5-1 and TRBJ2-7; TRBD1 matches at 10 bases. The germline V gene encodes CDR1 SGHRS and CDR2 YFSETQ. V shed 4 bases, J shed 3 bases, and the junction held 13 bases outside the gene matches. This CDR3 region has 17 residues.

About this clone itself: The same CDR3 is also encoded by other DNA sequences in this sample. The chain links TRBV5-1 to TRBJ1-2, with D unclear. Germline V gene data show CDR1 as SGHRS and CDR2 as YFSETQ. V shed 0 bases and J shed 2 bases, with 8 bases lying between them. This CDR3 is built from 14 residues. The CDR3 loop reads CASSLGGSNYGYTF. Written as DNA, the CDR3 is TGCGCCAGCAGCTTGGGCGGATCAAACTATGGCTACACCTTC.

Here the CDR3 DNA reads TGTGCCAGCGGGAGAAGGGGGTACTCTAACTATGGCTACACCTTC. Translated: CASGRRGYSNYGYTF. The rearrangement joins TRBV27 to TRBJ1-2; TRBD1 is a possible D gene (6 bases). Trimming removed 8 bases from V and 0 bases from J, with 16 bases in between. This CDR3 comprises 15 residues. Germline CDR1 reads MNHEY; CDR2 reads SMNVEV (reference sequence).

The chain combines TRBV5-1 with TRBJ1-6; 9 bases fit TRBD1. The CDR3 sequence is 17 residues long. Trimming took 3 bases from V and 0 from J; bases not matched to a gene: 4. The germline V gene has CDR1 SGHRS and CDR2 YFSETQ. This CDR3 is CASSWGQGSSYNSPLHF. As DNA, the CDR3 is TGCGCCAGCAGCTGGGGACAGGGAAGCTCCTATAATTCACCCCTCCACTTT.

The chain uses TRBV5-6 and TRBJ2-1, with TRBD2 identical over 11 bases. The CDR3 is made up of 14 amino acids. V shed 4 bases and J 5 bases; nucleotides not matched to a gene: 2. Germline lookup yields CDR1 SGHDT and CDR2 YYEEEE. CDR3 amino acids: CASSGGLADNEQFF. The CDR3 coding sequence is TGTGCCAGCAGCGGGGGACTAGCGGACAATGAGCAGTTCTTC.

CDR3 sequence (DNA): TGTGCCAGCAGACCCGGGACAGCTAGCACTGAAGCTTTCTTT. As protein: CASRPGTASTEAFF. This chain joins TRBV27 and TRBJ1-1; 7 bases line up with TRBD1. V shed 6 bases and J 4 bases; nucleotides not matched to a gene: 8. The V gene's germline CDR1 is MNHEY and CDR2 SMNVEV (reference sequence). This CDR3 is 14 amino acids long.

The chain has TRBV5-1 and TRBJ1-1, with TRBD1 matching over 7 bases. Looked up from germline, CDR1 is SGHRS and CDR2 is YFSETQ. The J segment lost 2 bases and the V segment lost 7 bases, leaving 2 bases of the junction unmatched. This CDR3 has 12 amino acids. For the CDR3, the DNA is TGCGCCAGCGGGGACAGAAACACTGAAGCTTTCTTT. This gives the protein CASGDRNTEAFF.

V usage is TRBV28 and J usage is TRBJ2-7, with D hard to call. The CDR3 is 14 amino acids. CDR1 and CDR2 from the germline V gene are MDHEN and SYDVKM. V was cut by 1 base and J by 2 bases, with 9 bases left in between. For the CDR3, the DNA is TGTGCCAGCAGTTTATCCACATTCCCCTACGAGCAGTACTTC. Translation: CASSLSTFPYEQYF.

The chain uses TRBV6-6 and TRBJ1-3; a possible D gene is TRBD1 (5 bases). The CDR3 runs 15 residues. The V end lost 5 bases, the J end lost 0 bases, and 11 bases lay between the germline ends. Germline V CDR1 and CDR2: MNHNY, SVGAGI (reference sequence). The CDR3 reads CASSQGLNSGNTIYF. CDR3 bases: TGTGCCAGCAGTCAGGGACTTAACTCTGGAAACACCATATATTTT.

The DNA of the CDR3 is TGTGCCAGCAGCTTAGGGGGGGGGCCCTCAGATACGCAGTATTTT. It codes for CASSLGGGPSDTQYF. The chain couples TRBV11-3 to TRBJ2-3, with D perhaps matching TRBD2 (7 bases). The CDR3 runs 15 residues. Germline values: CDR1 SGHNT, CDR2 YENEEA. Trimming pared 1 base from V and 4 bases from J, leaving 12 bases between.

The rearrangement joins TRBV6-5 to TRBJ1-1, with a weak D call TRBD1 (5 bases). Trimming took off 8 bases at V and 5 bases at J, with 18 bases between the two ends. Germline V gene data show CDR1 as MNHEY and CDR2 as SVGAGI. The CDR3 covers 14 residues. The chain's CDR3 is CASSRRVGGTEAFF. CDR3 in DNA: TGTGCCAGCTCCCGCAGGGTCGGGGGTACTGAAGCTTTCTTT.

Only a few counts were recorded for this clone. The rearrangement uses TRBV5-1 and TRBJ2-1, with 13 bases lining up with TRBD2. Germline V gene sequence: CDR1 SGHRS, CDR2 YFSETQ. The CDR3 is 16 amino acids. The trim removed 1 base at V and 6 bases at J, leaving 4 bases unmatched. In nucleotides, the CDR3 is TGCGCCAGCAGCTTGACTAGCGGGGGGGAAGTCAATGAGCAGTTCTTC. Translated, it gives CASSLTSGGEVNEQFF.

The CDR3 spells CATSEGTGFGYTF. The CDR3 DNA follows: TGTGCCACCAGTGAAGGGACAGGGTTTGGCTACACCTTC. The J gene is TRBJ1-2, the V gene TRBV24-1; TRBD1 agrees at 9 bases. Germline V gene sequence: CDR1 KGHDR, CDR2 SFDVKD. J gave up 7 bases and V 4 bases, and 3 bases lay outside the gene matches. The CDR3 is made up of 13 amino acids.

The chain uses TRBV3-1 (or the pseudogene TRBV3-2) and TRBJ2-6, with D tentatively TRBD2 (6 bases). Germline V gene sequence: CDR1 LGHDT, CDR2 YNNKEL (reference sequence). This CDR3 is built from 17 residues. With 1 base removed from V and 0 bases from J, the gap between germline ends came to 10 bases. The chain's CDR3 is CASSQVGGNSGANVLTF. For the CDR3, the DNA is TGTGCCAGCAGCCAAGTAGGCGGGAACTCTGGGGCCAACGTCCTGACTTTC.